This T cell receptor (beta chain) was sequenced for a study of T cell responses to AZD1222 COVID-19 vaccine. Produced via immunoSEQ multiplex PCR; TCRdb's table is partial and in-frame only. The sample has about 130,000 clones; roughly 86% are singletons. Notes on the study in general: Clonal diversity was possibly underestimated, and the donors were mostly white British, with more females. Two AZD1222 administrations were followed by greater Spike-specific TCR breadth and depth. Repertoires were obtained only post-peak T cell response. CD4 TCRs covered the whole spike, strongest at regions 160-218 and 743-854.

Details on this clone: The antigen remains unidentified.

J gave up 1 base and V 10 bases, and 3 bases lay outside the gene matches. The germline V gene has CDR1 MNHEY and CDR2 SVGAGI. The CDR3 sequence is 13 residues long. The receptor's source is an adult in good health. This material consisted of peripheral blood, taken on day 0 of AZD1222 vaccination. This chain joins TRBV6-5 and TRBJ2-3; 9 bases line up with TRBD2. CDR3 sequence: CATQRGGTDTQYF. In DNA form, the CDR3 reads TGTGCCACCCAGCGGGGGGGCACAGATACGCAGTATTTT.